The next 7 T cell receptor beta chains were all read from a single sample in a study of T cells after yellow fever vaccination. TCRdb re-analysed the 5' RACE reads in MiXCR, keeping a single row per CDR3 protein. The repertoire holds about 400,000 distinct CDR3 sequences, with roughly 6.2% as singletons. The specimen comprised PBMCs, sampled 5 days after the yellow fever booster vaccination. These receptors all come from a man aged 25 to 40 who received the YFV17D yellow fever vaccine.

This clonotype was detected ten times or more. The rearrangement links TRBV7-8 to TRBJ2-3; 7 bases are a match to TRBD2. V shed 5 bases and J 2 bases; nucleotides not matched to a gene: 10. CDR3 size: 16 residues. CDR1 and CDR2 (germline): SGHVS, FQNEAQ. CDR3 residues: CASSPLGGRVTDTQYF. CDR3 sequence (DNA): TGTGCCAGCAGCCCACTGGGCGGGAGAGTCACAGATACGCAGTATTTT.

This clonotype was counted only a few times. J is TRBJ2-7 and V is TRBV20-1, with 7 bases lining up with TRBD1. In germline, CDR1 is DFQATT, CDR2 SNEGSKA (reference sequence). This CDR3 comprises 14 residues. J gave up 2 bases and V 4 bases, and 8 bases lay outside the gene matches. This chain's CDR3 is CSAILGQVPYEQYF. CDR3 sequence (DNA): TGCAGTGCTATCCTAGGACAGGTTCCCTACGAGCAGTACTTC.

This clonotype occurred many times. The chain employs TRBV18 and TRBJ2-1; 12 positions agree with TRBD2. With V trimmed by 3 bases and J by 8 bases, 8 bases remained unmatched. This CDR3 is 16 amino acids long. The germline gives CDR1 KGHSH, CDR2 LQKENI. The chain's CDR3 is CASSPLLASGRDEQFF. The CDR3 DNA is TGTGCCAGCTCACCGCTTCTTGCTAGCGGGAGGGATGAGCAGTTCTTC.

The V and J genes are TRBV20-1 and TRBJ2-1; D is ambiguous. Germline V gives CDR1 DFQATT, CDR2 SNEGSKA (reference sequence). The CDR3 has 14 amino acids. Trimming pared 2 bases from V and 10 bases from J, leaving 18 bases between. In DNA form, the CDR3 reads TGCAGTGCTAGAAAGAGGAGTGGCCCCACCGAGCAGTTCTTC. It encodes CSARKRSGPTEQFF.

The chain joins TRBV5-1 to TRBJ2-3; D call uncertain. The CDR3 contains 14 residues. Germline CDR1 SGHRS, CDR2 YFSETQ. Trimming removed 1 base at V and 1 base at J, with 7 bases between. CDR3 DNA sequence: TGCGCCAGCAGCTTGATTCCTCGCACAGATACGCAGTATTTT. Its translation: CASSLIPRTDTQYF.

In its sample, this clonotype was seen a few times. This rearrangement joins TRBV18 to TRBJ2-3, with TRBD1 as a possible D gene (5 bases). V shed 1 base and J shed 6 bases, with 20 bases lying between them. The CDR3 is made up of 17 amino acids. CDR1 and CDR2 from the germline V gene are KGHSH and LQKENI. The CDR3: CASSPQRATSGADTQYF. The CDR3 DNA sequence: TGTGCCAGCTCACCACAACGTGCTACCTCTGGGGCGGATACGCAGTATTTT.

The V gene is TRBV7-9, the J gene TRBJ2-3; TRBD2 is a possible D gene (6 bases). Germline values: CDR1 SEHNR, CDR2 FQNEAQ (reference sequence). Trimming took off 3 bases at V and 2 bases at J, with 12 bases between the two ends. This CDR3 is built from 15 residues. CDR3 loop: CASSFQAGTTDTQYF. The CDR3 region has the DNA TGTGCCAGCAGCTTCCAGGCGGGAACCACAGATACGCAGTATTTT. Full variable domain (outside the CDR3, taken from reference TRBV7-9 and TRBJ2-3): DTGVSQNPRHKITKRGQNVTFRCDPISEHNRLYWYRQTLGQGPEFLTYFQNEAQLEKSRLLSDRFSAERPKGSFSTLEIQRTEQGDSAMYLCASSFQAGTTDTQYFGPGTRLTVL.